This TCR beta chain emerged from a study of neurological immune-mediated disorders. CDR3 length equals 18 residues. CDR1 SNHLY and CDR2 FYNNEI come from the germline V gene. V was clipped by 5 bases and J by 1 base; unmatched bases: 10. There were 1 million CD4+ or CD8+ T cells used in the sorted libraries. TCRdb analysed the 5' RACE reads with MiXCR anew, one entry per CDR3 protein. The sample carries some 48,000 distinct CDR3 sequences, 5.8% recorded once. This clonotype was detected many times. Its antigen remains unknown. Broader study findings: No CDR3 amino acid sequences were shared by expanded clones across subjects, suggesting private repertoires in all groups. Repertoires from 18 of 34 multiple sclerosis patients grouped phylogenetically into a related-CDR3 cluster, suggesting a possible signature.

Sequenced sample: CD4+ T cells from blood. The TCR sequence derives from a woman between 18 and 30 years old with multiple sclerosis. The chain has TRBV2 and TRBJ2-3, with 12 bases aligning to TRBD2. CDR3 protein: CASSQTSGGLRGTDTQYF. CDR3 DNA: TGTGCCAGCAGTCAGACTAGCGGGGGTCTTAGGGGCACAGATACGCAGTATTTT.